The entry below describes one TCR beta chain. The CDR3 covers 12 residues. Germline CDR1 reads GTSNPN; CDR2 reads SVGIG (reference sequence). V dropped 4 bases and J dropped 8 bases, with 11 bases sitting between them. TCRdb's copy holds only in-frame clones and misses some; the assay was immunoSEQ multiplex PCR. The sample has 150,000 to 200,000 clones, approximately 88% seen once. The entry originates in a study of blood T cell repertoires in COVID-19. Sequenced sample: peripheral blood. This chain links TRBV30 with TRBJ2-2, with D possibly TRBD2 on 5 matching bases. The TCR comes from a woman older than 75 with active or convalescent COVID-19. The CDR3 bases are TGTGCCTGGACGAAGCGAGGGGGGGAGCTGTTTTTT. Translating gives CAWTKRGGELFF.